Detailed here is one T cell receptor beta chain. In the source study's methods: Estimates of nucleated cell counts were drawn from the amplification of reference gene primers. The table came from immunoSEQ multiplex PCR; TCRdb's copy has only in-frame clones and leaves some out. V and J calls and clone size come straight from that table; D and trimming were deduced from the DNA. This sample has approximately 150,000 clones, with 80% found just once. The V and J ends lost 5 bases and 7 bases, in that order; junction bases with no gene match: 6. CDR1 MNHNY and CDR2 SVGAGI come from the germline V gene (reference sequence). CDR3 length equals 14 residues. The data belong to a study of blood T cell repertoires in COVID-19. Overall study: Specimens from acute and convalescent COVID-19 originated in the United States, Italy and Spain. T cells, B-cell-depleted T cells, or PBMCs provided the cDNA or gDNA that served as material.

The chain is built from TRBV6-6 and TRBJ1-5, with 9 bases lining up with TRBD1. The sequence derives from a woman aged 50 to 60 with acute or convalescent COVID-19. Sequencing input: peripheral blood. Written as DNA, the CDR3 is TGTGCCAGCAGTGGGGACAGGGTTAGACAGCCCCAGCATTTT. As protein: CASSGDRVRQPQHF.